This T cell receptor (beta chain) was retrieved from a study of blood T cell repertoires in COVID-19. Only one count was recorded for this clone. Germline lookup yields CDR1 SGHRS and CDR2 YFSETQ. This CDR3 has 15 residues. After removal of 5 bases from V and 5 bases from J, the junction contained 8 bases not matched to a gene. Here immunoSEQ multiplex PCR was the method, and the copy in TCRdb shows in-frame clones only, minus some. The table lists 60,000 to 70,000 clones, around 82% of them singletons. What was sequenced was peripheral blood. This clonotype was sampled from a man in his fifties or sixties with active COVID-19. The rearrangement uses TRBV5-1 and TRBJ2-1; 9 bases agree with TRBD1. The CDR3 bases are TGCGCCAGCAGTTGGGGACAGGGAGGCGACAATGAGCAGTTCTTC. Translating it yields CASSWGQGGDNEQFF.